This T cell receptor beta chain derives from a study of neurological immune-mediated disorders. Study-level points and caveats: Phylogenetic grouping assigned the repertoires of 18 of 34 multiple sclerosis patients to one related-CDR3 cluster, which constitutes a possible signature.

With 10-nucleotide random UMIs, 5'RACE was used to make the cDNA. Each CDR3 protein is one row after TCRdb ran MiXCR on the 5' RACE reads. The sample includes about 120,000 distinct CDR3 sequences, 3% to 3.5% of them seen just once. This clonotype was seen ten or more times. Antigen specificity is unknown. This CDR3 has 15 residues. V was pared by 5 bases and J by 8 bases, with 20 bases between. The unsorted libraries originated from 2 million PBMCs kept at -80 C. The specimen was PBMCs. The TCR originated in a woman in her twenties or thirties with multiple sclerosis. V and J are TRBV12-3 or TRBV12-4 and TRBJ2-3; D perhaps matches TRBD1 (5 bases). DNA of the CDR3: TGTGCCAGCAGTCTCGGCGTGCTGGCTGGGGCTACGCAGTATTTT. Translation gives CASSLGVLAGATQYF.